These 2 T cell receptor beta chains were all obtained from the same sample, sequenced in a study of CD8+CD57+ T cells in acquired aplastic anemia. Genomic DNA, the template, was used for profiling of the TCR beta VDJ and CDR3. TCRdb reanalysed the reads using MiXCR and keeps one entry per CDR3 protein. Here the sample spans approximately 170,000 distinct CDR3 sequences, under 75% being singletons. The sample taken for sequencing was sorted CD4+, CD8+, or CD8+CD57+ T cells (not recorded which) from PBMCs. The source is a human donor in good health.

This chain joins TRBV2 and TRBJ2-1; D ambiguous. Trimming shortened V by 6 bases and J by 9 bases, and 9 bases separated the two germline ends. CDR3 length equals 11 residues. Germline values: CDR1 SNHLY, CDR2 FYNNEI. CDR3 nucleotide sequence: TGTGCCAGCAGCCGGACCCTTGAGCAGTTCTTC. It is translated as CASSRTLEQFF.

A word on this clonotype: Its ends do not fully match the called genes, so a read error is possible. V gene TRBV20-1 combines with J gene TRBJ1-2, with TRBD1 matching over 8 bases. This CDR3 region has 11 residues. CDR1 and CDR2 (germline): DFQATT, SNEGSKA (reference sequence). The CDR3 loop reads CSAPDRAESLF. DNA of the CDR3: TGCAGTGCCCCGGACAGGGCTGAAAGTCTCTTC.